These T cell receptor beta chains were read from a single sample in a study of blood T cell repertoires in COVID-19. Repertoires were generated with immunoSEQ multiplex PCR, while TCRdb's copy carries only in-frame clones and drops some. The data contain 70,000 or so clones, 80% to 90% of them seen just once; the ten biggest clones take up about 0.5%. The source material was peripheral blood. The receptors were sampled from a man aged 55 to 70 with acute or convalescent COVID-19. Both conserved end residues are part of each CDR3.

cdr3_aa: CASSTPGLAGRQYF
j_call: TRBJ2-7
v_call: TRBV12-1

cdr3_aa: CATSRGPGQGASFSYEQYF
j_call: TRBJ2-7
v_call: TRBV15

cdr3_aa: CACRAGGNSPLHF
j_call: TRBJ1-6
v_call: TRBV12-3/TRBV12-4

cdr3_aa: CASSSAEVAGRGEQFF
j_call: TRBJ2-1
v_call: TRBV11-3

cdr3_aa: CATSDHPGTGFGNQPQHF
j_call: TRBJ1-5
v_call: TRBV24-1

cdr3_aa: CASSRGAGPQHF
j_call: TRBJ1-5
v_call: TRBV5-1

cdr3_aa: CASSTGRNTIYF
j_call: TRBJ1-3
v_call: TRBV9

cdr3_aa: CASSVALMNSPLHF
j_call: TRBJ1-6
v_call: TRBV9

cdr3_aa: CASSLEEGTGSSPLHF
j_call: TRBJ1-6
v_call: TRBV5-1

cdr3_aa: CASRQQGAGETQYF
j_call: TRBJ2-5
v_call: TRBV2

cdr3_aa: CASSLSGVETQYF
j_call: TRBJ2-5
v_call: TRBV7-3

cdr3_aa: CASSAGDRGRRETQYF
j_call: TRBJ2-5
v_call: TRBV5-1

cdr3_aa: CASSQVRGSGSGTDTQYF
j_call: TRBJ2-3
v_call: TRBV3-1/TRBV3-2

cdr3_aa: CASSPDRGPTGELFF
j_call: TRBJ2-2
v_call: TRBV6-4

cdr3_aa: CASSPQGRDQPQHF
j_call: TRBJ1-5
v_call: TRBV18

cdr3_aa: CASSIGLGGGIRNTEAFF
j_call: TRBJ1-1
v_call: TRBV19

cdr3_aa: CASQRRALVDTQYF
j_call: TRBJ2-3
v_call: TRBV27

cdr3_aa: CASSFSHSGGSTDTQYF
j_call: TRBJ2-3
v_call: TRBV9

cdr3_aa: CASSSPPYEQYF
j_call: TRBJ2-7
v_call: TRBV6-5

cdr3_aa: CASRHRASATSGANNEQFF
j_call: TRBJ2-1
v_call: TRBV5-1

cdr3_aa: CASSQDTTSGRETQYF
j_call: TRBJ2-5
v_call: TRBV3-1/TRBV3-2

cdr3_aa: CASSELGLWEAFF
j_call: TRBJ1-1
v_call: TRBV2

cdr3_aa: CASSLQGDSPGNTIYF
j_call: TRBJ1-3
v_call: TRBV27

cdr3_aa: CASSKGDFNEKLFF
j_call: TRBJ1-4
v_call: TRBV19

cdr3_aa: CASSWDTMNTGELFF
j_call: TRBJ2-2
v_call: TRBV5-1

cdr3_aa: CASNPGGRNTIYF
j_call: TRBJ1-3
v_call: TRBV10-2

cdr3_aa: CASSSNPGNSPLHF
j_call: TRBJ1-6
v_call: TRBV7-3

cdr3_aa: CASSTSGSTDTQYF
j_call: TRBJ2-3
v_call: TRBV19

cdr3_aa: CAISEGTEKGYTF
j_call: TRBJ1-2
v_call: TRBV10-3

cdr3_aa: CASSPSGRDTQYF
j_call: TRBJ2-3
v_call: TRBV18

cdr3_aa: CASSLPSGERGETQYF
j_call: TRBJ2-5
v_call: TRBV5-1

cdr3_aa: CASSPHASENTGELFF
j_call: TRBJ2-2
v_call: TRBV7-3

cdr3_aa: CASSLRGTNTGELFF
j_call: TRBJ2-2
v_call: TRBV28

cdr3_aa: CASSLDRGGDNEQFF
j_call: TRBJ2-1
v_call: TRBV18

cdr3_aa: CASSLITSAPLTDTQYF
j_call: TRBJ2-3
v_call: TRBV5-1

cdr3_aa: CASSERRLARETQYF
j_call: TRBJ2-5
v_call: TRBV5-4

cdr3_aa: CASSLGRVDQETQYF
j_call: TRBJ2-5
v_call: TRBV11-1

cdr3_aa: CASSWDRGSNEKLFF
j_call: TRBJ1-4
v_call: TRBV19

cdr3_aa: CASSVGSMSSYNEQFF
j_call: TRBJ2-1
v_call: TRBV9

cdr3_aa: CASSSVGQGLPNYGYTF
j_call: TRBJ1-2
v_call: TRBV6-2/TRBV6-3

cdr3_aa: CASNLGQPDEKLFF
j_call: TRBJ1-4
v_call: TRBV6-5

cdr3_aa: CASSPDRGGDTQYF
j_call: TRBJ2-3
v_call: TRBV11-2

cdr3_aa: CASSLLSSSYNSPLHF
j_call: TRBJ1-6
v_call: TRBV28

cdr3_aa: CASSRPPGQGYNQPQHF
j_call: TRBJ1-5
v_call: TRBV2

cdr3_aa: CASSLRTGTYEQYF
j_call: TRBJ2-7
v_call: TRBV7-8

cdr3_aa: CASRTDRVVQPQHF
j_call: TRBJ1-5
v_call: TRBV6-5

cdr3_aa: CASSPASGARNEKLFF
j_call: TRBJ1-4
v_call: TRBV18

cdr3_aa: CAWRLQGGSGELFF
j_call: TRBJ2-2
v_call: TRBV30

cdr3_aa: CAWSKGVLAGGRETQYF
j_call: TRBJ2-5
v_call: TRBV30

cdr3_aa: CASSPRQGGSPLHF
j_call: TRBJ1-6
v_call: TRBV6-6

cdr3_aa: CASSYVGRGQPQHF
j_call: TRBJ1-5
v_call: TRBV6-6

cdr3_aa: CAISDNRAHSSYEQYF
j_call: TRBJ2-7
v_call: TRBV10-3

cdr3_aa: CASSLVAGARDTEAFF
j_call: TRBJ1-1
v_call: TRBV5-1

cdr3_aa: CASSLDQGRDTIYF
j_call: TRBJ1-3
v_call: TRBV7-8

cdr3_aa: CASSPDRGYGYTF
j_call: TRBJ1-2
v_call: TRBV7-9

cdr3_aa: CASRPSGRTDTQYF
j_call: TRBJ2-3
v_call: TRBV5-6

cdr3_aa: CASRAPNSPLHF
j_call: TRBJ1-6
v_call: TRBV6-6

cdr3_aa: CASKRDSTDTQYF
j_call: TRBJ2-3
v_call: TRBV12-3/TRBV12-4

cdr3_aa: CSVESLSLGEGILSYEQYF
j_call: TRBJ2-7
v_call: TRBV29-1

cdr3_aa: CASSQGQNTEAFF
j_call: TRBJ1-1
v_call: TRBV19